The clone carrying this T cell receptor beta chain came up many times. No antigen is known for it. V lost 1 base, J lost 4 bases, and 13 bases lay in between. The CDR3 totals 15 residues. Germline V gene sequence: CDR1 LGHNA, CDR2 YSLEER. A single record per CDR3 protein comes from TCRdb applying MiXCR to the 5' RACE reads. The sample consists of 350,000 or so distinct CDR3 sequences, 20% to 25% of them appearing once. This specimen belongs to a study of T-cell memory formation after mild COVID-19. Study-wide results and caveats: Certain responding clones were present in pre-infection memory, suggesting participation of cross-reactive memory.

Sequencing was performed on PBMCs or a T cell subset sorted from them (not recorded which). This rearrangement joins TRBV4-3 to TRBJ2-5; a weak D match, TRBD1 (7 bases). The source is a man between 18 and 29 years old who had mild COVID-19 (a few samples of this study predate the infection). Cell type and time point are not known. The CDR3 reads CASSQVGQGGETQYF. The CDR3 region has the DNA TGCGCCAGCAGCCAAGTTGGGCAGGGGGGAGAGACCCAGTACTTC.